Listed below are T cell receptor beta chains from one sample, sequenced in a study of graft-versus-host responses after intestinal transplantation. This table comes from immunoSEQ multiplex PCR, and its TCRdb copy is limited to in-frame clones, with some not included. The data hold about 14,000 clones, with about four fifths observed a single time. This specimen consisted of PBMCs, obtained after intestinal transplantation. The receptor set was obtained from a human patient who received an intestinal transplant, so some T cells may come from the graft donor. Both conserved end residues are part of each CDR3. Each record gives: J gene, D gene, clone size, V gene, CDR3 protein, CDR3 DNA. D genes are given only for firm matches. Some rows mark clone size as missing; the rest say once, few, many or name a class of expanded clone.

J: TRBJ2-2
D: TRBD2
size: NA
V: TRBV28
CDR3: CASREGGANTGELFF
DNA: TGTGCCAGCAGAGAGGGAGGGGCGAACACCGGGGAGCTGTTTTTT

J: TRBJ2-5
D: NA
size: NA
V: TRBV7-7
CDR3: CASSLGGTNRETQYF
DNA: TGTGCTAGCAGCTTGGGGGGCACTAATCGAGAGACCCAGTACTTC

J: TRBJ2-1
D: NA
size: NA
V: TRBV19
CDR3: CASSIGLSIQFF
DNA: TGTGCCAGTAGTATAGGCCTGTCTATCCAGTTCTTC

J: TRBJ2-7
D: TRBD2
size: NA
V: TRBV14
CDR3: CASSPQTSGTIEQYF
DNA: TGTGCCAGCAGCCCCCAGACTAGCGGGACCATTGAGCAGTACTTC

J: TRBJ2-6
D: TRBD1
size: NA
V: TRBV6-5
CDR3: CASSLGTGGLYVLTF
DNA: TGTGCCAGCAGTTTAGGGACAGGGGGGCTCTACGTCCTGACTTTC

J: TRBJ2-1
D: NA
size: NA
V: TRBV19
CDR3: CASSIYGPINEQFF
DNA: TGTGCCAGTAGTATTTATGGTCCTATCAATGAGCAGTTCTTC

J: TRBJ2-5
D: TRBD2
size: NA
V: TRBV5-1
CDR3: CASAGGGQETQYF
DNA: TGCGCCAGCGCGGGAGGGGGTCAAGAGACCCAGTACTTC

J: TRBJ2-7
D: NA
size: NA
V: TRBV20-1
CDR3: CSATRQVQYF
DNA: TGCAGTGCAACTAGACAGGTTCAGTACTTC

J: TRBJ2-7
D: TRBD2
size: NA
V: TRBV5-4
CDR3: CASSLGGLAGSYEQYF
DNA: TGTGCCAGCAGCTTGGGGGGACTAGCGGGGTCCTACGAGCAGTACTTC

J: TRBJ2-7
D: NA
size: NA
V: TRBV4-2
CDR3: CASSQERGYSYEQYF
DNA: TGTGCCAGCAGCCAAGAAAGGGGCTACTCCTACGAGCAGTACTTC

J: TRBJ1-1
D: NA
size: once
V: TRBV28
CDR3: CASSLPRGGGNTEAFF
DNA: TGTGCCAGCAGTTTACCCCGGGGCGGAGGGAACACTGAAGCTTTCTTT

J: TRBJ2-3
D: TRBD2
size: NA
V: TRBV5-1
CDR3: CASSWTSSDTQYF
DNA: TGCGCCAGCAGCTGGACTAGTTCAGATACGCAGTATTTT

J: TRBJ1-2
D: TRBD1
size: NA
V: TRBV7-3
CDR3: CASSLPGTENGYTF
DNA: TGTGCCAGCAGCCTACCCGGGACAGAAAATGGCTACACCTTC

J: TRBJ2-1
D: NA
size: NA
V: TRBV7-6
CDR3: CASSSGPTVHWQFF
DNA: TGTGCCAGCAGCTCAGGACCAACGGTTCACTGGCAGTTCTTC

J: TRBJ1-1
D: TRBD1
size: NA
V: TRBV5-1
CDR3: CASSLDPGDRGPEAFF
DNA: TGCGCCAGCAGCTTGGATCCTGGGGACAGGGGCCCTGAAGCTTTCTTT

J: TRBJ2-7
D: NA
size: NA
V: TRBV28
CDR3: CASSYTSYLGEQYF
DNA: TGTGCCAGCAGTTACACTAGCTACTTAGGAGAGCAGTACTTC

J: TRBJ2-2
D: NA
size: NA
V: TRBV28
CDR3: CASSLRLSNTGELFF
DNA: TGTGCCAGCAGTTTACGTCTATCGAACACCGGGGAGCTGTTTTTT

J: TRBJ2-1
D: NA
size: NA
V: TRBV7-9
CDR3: CASSLPPNEQFF
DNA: TGTGCCAGCAGCTTACCACCGAATGAGCAGTTCTTC

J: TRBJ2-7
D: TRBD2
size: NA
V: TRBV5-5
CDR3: CASSQEVGRGFNEQYF
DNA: TGTGCCAGCAGCCAAGAGGTGGGGCGGGGGTTCAACGAGCAGTACTTC

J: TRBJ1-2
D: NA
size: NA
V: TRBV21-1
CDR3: CASSPWRTVRPNYGYTF
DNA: TGTGCCAGCAGCCCTTGGAGGACAGTGAGACCTAACTATGGCTACACCTTC

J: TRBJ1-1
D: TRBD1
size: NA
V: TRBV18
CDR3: CASSPSPDRATETFF
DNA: TGTGCCAGCTCACCCTCCCCGGACAGGGCAACTGAAACTTTCTTT

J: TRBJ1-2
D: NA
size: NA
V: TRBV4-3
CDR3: CASSQAITGSPYGYTF
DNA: TGCGCCAGCAGCCAAGCTATCACAGGGTCTCCCTATGGCTACACCTTC

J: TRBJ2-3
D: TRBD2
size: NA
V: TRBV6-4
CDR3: CASSSGRASTDTQYF
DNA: TGTGCCAGCAGTAGCGGGAGGGCTAGCACAGATACGCAGTATTTT

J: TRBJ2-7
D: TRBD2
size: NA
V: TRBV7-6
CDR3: CASSLALGGVYEQYF
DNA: TGTGCCAGCAGCTTAGCCCTGGGGGGGGTATACGAGCAGTACTTC

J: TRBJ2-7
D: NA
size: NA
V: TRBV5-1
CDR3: CASSLFQGQVYEQYF
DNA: TGCGCCAGCAGCTTGTTCCAGGGTCAGGTCTACGAGCAGTACTTC

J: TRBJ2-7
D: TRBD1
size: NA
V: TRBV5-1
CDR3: CASSPTAGTGGEQYF
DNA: TGCGCCAGCAGCCCTACCGCCGGGACAGGGGGCGAGCAGTACTTC

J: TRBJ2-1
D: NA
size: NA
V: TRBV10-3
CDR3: CATVPGRSSYNEQFF
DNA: TGTGCCACCGTCCCCGGGAGAAGCTCCTACAATGAGCAGTTCTTC

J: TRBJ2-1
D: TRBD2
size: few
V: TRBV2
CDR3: CASSAREGPYNEQFF
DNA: TGTGCCAGCAGTGCGCGGGAGGGCCCCTACAATGAGCAGTTCTTC

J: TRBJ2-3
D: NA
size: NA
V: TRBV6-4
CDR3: CASSDSRLADTQYF
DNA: TGTGCCAGCAGTGACTCGCGGTTGGCAGATACGCAGTATTTT

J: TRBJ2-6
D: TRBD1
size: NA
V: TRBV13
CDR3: CASSLAMRPPPGRGPSGANVLTF
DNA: TGTGCCAGCAGCTTAGCAATGCGGCCCCCCCCCGGCAGGGGGCCCTCTGGGGCCAACGTCCTGACTTTC

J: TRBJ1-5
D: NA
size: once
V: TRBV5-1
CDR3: CASSLGDFQPQHF
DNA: TGCGCCAGCAGCTTGGGGGATTTTCAGCCCCAGCATTTT

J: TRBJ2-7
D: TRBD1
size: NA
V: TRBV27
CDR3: CASSSAGQDDYEQYF
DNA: TGTGCCAGCAGCTCGGCCGGACAGGACGATTACGAGCAGTACTTC

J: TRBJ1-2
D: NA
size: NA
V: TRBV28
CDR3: CASSRNYGYTF
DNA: TGTGCCAGCAGCCGGAACTATGGCTACACCTTC

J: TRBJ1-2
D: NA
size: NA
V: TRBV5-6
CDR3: CASSLDHIQGYGYTF
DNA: TGTGCCAGCAGCTTGGATCATATTCAGGGCTATGGCTACACCTTC

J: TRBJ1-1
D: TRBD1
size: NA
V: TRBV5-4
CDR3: CASSLGQGAEAFF
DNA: TGTGCCAGCAGCTTGGGACAGGGAGCTGAAGCTTTCTTT

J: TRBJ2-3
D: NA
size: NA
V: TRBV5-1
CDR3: CASSFGSYQADTQYF
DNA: TGCGCCAGCAGCTTCGGGAGCTACCAAGCAGATACGCAGTATTTT

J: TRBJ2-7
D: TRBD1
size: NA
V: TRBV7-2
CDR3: CASGRRPGQGSEQYF
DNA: TGTGCCAGCGGACGACGACCGGGACAGGGTTCCGAGCAGTACTTC

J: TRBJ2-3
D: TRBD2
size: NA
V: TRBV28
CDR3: CASSSLAGYTDTQYF
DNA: TGTGCCAGCAGTTCCCTAGCGGGCTACACAGATACGCAGTATTTT

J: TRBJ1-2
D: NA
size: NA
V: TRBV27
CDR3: CASKADREYGYTF
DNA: TGTGCCAGCAAAGCGGACAGAGAATATGGCTACACCTTC

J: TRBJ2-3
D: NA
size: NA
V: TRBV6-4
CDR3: CASSDSLGSTDTQYF
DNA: TGTGCCAGCAGTGACTCGCTGGGGAGCACAGATACGCAGTATTTT

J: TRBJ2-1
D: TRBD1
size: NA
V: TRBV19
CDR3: CASSIGGQEQFF
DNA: TGTGCCAGTAGTATAGGGGGACAGGAGCAGTTCTTC

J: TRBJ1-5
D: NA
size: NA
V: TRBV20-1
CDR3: CSARAARGEHF
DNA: TGCAGTGCTAGAGCGGCGAGAGGGGAGCATTTT

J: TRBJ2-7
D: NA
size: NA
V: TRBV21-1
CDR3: CASSNRDSSYEQYF
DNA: TGTGCCAGCAGCAACCGGGACAGCTCCTACGAGCAGTACTTC

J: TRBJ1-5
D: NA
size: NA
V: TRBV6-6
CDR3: CATRGGGNQPQHF
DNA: TGTGCCACACGGGGGGGTGGCAATCAGCCCCAGCATTTT

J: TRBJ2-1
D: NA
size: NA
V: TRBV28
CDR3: CASSGTGLRYGEQFF
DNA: TGTGCCAGCAGTGGTACGGGACTCCGTTACGGTGAGCAGTTCTTC

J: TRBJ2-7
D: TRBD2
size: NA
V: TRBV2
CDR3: CASMGLAGSSSYEQYF
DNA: TGTGCCAGCATGGGACTAGCGGGCTCGAGCTCCTACGAGCAGTACTTC

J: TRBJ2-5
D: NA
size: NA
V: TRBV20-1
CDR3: CSALGLYF
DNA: TGCAGTGCCCTGGGGTTGTACTTC

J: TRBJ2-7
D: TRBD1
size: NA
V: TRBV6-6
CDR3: CASSQGQGTYEQYF
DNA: TGTGCCAGCAGCCAAGGACAGGGGACCTACGAGCAGTACTTC

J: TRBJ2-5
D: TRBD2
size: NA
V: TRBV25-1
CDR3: CASSDSPRTSGRETQYF
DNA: TGTGCCAGCAGTGATTCCCCCCGGACTAGCGGGAGAGAGACCCAGTACTTC

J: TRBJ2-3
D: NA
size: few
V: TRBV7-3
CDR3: CASTPSGLRTDTQYF
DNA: TGTGCCAGCACCCCCAGCGGACTACGCACAGATACGCAGTATTTT

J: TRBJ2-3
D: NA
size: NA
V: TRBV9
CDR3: CASSGTNRGTDTQYF
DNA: TGTGCCAGCAGCGGGACCAACAGGGGCACAGATACGCAGTATTTT

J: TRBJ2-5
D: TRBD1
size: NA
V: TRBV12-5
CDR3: CASGLVGRGTGQETQYF
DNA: TGTGCTAGTGGTTTGGTAGGGAGAGGGACAGGCCAAGAGACCCAGTACTTC

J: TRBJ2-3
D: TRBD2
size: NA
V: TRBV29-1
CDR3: CSVTGLAGVADTQYF
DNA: TGCAGCGTTACAGGACTAGCGGGAGTAGCAGATACGCAGTATTTT

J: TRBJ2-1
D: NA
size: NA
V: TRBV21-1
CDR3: CASSHKTVGRSYNEQFF
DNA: TGTGCCAGCAGCCACAAGACAGTTGGCCGCTCCTACAATGAGCAGTTCTTC